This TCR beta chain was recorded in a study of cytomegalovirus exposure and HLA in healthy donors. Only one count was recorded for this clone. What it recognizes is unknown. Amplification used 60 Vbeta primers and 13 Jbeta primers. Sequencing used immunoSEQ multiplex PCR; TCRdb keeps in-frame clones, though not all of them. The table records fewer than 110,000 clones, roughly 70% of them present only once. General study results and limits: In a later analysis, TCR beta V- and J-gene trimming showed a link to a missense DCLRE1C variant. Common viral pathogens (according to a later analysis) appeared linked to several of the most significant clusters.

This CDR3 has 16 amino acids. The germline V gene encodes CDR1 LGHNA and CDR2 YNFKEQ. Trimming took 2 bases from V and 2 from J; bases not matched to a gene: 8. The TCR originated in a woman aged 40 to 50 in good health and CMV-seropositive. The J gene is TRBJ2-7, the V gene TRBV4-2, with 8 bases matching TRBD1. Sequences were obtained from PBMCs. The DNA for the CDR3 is TGTGCCAGCAGCCAAAACCCGGGACAGGAGACCTACGAGCAGTACTTC. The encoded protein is CASSQNPGQETYEQYF.